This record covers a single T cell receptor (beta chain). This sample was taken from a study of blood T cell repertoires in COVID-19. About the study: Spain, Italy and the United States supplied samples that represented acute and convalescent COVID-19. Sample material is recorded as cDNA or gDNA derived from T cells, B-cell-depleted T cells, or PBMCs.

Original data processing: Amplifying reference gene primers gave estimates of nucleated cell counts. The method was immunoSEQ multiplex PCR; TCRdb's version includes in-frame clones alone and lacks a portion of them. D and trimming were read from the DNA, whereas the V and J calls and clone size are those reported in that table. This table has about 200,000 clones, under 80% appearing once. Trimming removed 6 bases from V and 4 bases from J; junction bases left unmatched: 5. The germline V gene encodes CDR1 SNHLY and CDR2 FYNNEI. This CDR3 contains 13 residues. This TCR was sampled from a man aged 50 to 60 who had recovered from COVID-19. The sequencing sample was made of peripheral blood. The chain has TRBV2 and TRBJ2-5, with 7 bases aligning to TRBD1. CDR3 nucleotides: TGTGCCAGCAGACAGGGGACCGGAGAGACCCAGTACTTC. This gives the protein CASRQGTGETQYF.